This T cell receptor (beta chain) was captured by sequencing in a study of cytomegalovirus exposure and HLA in healthy donors. This PCR relied on a set of 60 Vbeta primers and 13 Jbeta primers. Assay used: immunoSEQ multiplex PCR; TCRdb lists only in-frame clones, some missing. Of approximately 220,000 clones in the sample, roughly 80% were seen once. Study-level results: In vitro testing confirmed three CMV-associated chains as specific for CMV antigens. In a later analysis, most CMV-associated TCR beta chains appeared HLA-restricted.

Note on this clone: Its antigen is not identified.

Germline assignment: CDR1 LNHDA and CDR2 SQIVND (reference sequence). This CDR3 is built from 11 residues. The chain joins TRBV19 to TRBJ1-3; no firm D call. The specimen was PBMCs. The sequence came from a man aged 35 to 55 in good health and CMV-seropositive. The CDR3 spells CAAASGNTIYF. The CDR3 nucleotides are TGTGCGGCGGCTTCTGGAAACACCATATATTTT.